One T cell receptor (beta chain) is described in this entry. The repertoire was sequenced with immunoSEQ multiplex PCR; TCRdb's copy has only in-frame clones and lacks some. Of 61,000 or so clones listed, around 86% are singletons. These data are taken from a study of T cells in tuberculosis. Study-wide results and limits: Low-affinity CD1B-GMM tetramer-binding T cells may have been missed.

Cells were sorted from thawed PBMC rested overnight and stained with GMM-loaded CD1B tetramer, viability dye and anti-CD3. C32 glucose monomycolate from Rhodococcus equi was loaded onto the CD1B tetramers. Before cryopreservation, the sorted PBMC lost their CD14-expressing monocytes. From each donor, about 100,000 tetramer-negative cells were sorted. The germline V gene has CDR1 SGHTA and CDR2 FQGNSA. This CDR3 is built from 12 residues. V was cut by 2 bases and J by 2 bases, with 4 bases left in between. The rearrangement links TRBV7-2 to TRBJ2-7; D ambiguous. Sequencing used CD1b-GMM tetramer-negative cells sorted from PBMCs. The sequence was obtained from an adult woman with latent tuberculosis. The DNA of the CDR3 is TGTGCCAGCAGCTTAACAACCTACGAGCAGTACTTC. This sequence encodes CASSLTTYEQYF.